This is a list of T cell receptor beta chains from one sample in a study of post-analysis software for immune sequencing data. TCRdb reprocessed the PCR reads via MiXCR and lists one record per CDR3 protein. The sample lists roughly 670,000 distinct CDR3 sequences, approximately 60% seen once, with about 11% in the top ten. Sequenced input: blood. The receptor set was obtained from a girl aged 2-10 years with multiple sclerosis. Both conserved end residues are part of each CDR3. The D gene is left open where the match is weak. Size is omitted from some rows. Given values are once, few, many or a class for expanded clones.

CDR3 protein: CASSLTWTASSYNEQFF; CDR3 DNA: TGTGCCAGCAGTCTAACTTGGACAGCGAGCTCCTACAATGAGCAGTTCTTC; D gene: .; J gene: TRBJ2-1; clone size: .; V gene: TRBV9
CDR3 protein: CASSELPAFGKNIQYF; CDR3 DNA: TGTGCCAGCAGTGAACTCCCGGCTTTTGGCAAAAACATTCAGTACTTC; D gene: .; J gene: TRBJ2-4; clone size: .; V gene: TRBV6-1
CDR3 protein: CSVAAGQLAYGYTF; CDR3 DNA: TGCAGCGTCGCCGCAGGGCAACTGGCCTATGGCTACACCTTC; D gene: .; J gene: TRBJ1-2; clone size: .; V gene: TRBV29-1
CDR3 protein: CASSLALADRTDTQYF; CDR3 DNA: TGTGCCAGCAGCTTGGCCCTAGCGGACCGCACAGATACGCAGTATTTT; D gene: TRBD2; J gene: TRBJ2-3; clone size: .; V gene: TRBV5-5
CDR3 protein: CASSLAGDPSYEQYF; CDR3 DNA: TGTGCCAGCAGTCTCGCAGGGGACCCATCCTACGAGCAGTACTTC; D gene: .; J gene: TRBJ2-7; clone size: .; V gene: TRBV7-2
CDR3 protein: CASSQAFSYEQYF; CDR3 DNA: TGTGCCAGCAGCCAAGCATTCTCCTACGAGCAGTACTTC; D gene: .; J gene: TRBJ2-7; clone size: few; V gene: TRBV3-1
CDR3 protein: CSARDRRQPTSYGYTF; CDR3 DNA: TGCAGTGCTAGAGATAGGAGACAGCCAACTAGCTATGGCTACACCTTC; D gene: .; J gene: TRBJ1-2; clone size: .; V gene: TRBV20-1
CDR3 protein: CASSSGGRTDTQYF; CDR3 DNA: TGTGCCAGCAGCTCAGGGGGTCGCACAGATACGCAGTATTTT; D gene: TRBD1; J gene: TRBJ2-3; clone size: few; V gene: TRBV11-3
CDR3 protein: CSDFPGQGSKTQYF; CDR3 DNA: TGCAGTGACTTTCCGGGACAGGGCTCTAAGACCCAGTACTTC; D gene: TRBD1; J gene: TRBJ2-5; clone size: few; V gene: TRBV29-1
CDR3 protein: CASTLTSGDSTDTQYF; CDR3 DNA: TGTGCCAGCACTCTGACTAGCGGGGATAGCACAGATACGCAGTATTTT; D gene: TRBD2; J gene: TRBJ2-3; clone size: few; V gene: TRBV6-6
CDR3 protein: CASSRTGTGYEQYF; CDR3 DNA: TGTGCTAGCAGCCGTACGGGGACAGGGTACGAGCAGTACTTC; D gene: TRBD1; J gene: TRBJ2-7; clone size: .; V gene: TRBV7-6
CDR3 protein: CASSLDVLASPQYF; CDR3 DNA: TGTGCCAGCAGCTTAGATGTGCTAGCGAGCCCGCAGTATTTT; D gene: .; J gene: TRBJ2-3; clone size: .; V gene: TRBV7-9
CDR3 protein: CSASWGTGGDEQYF; CDR3 DNA: TGCAGTGCTAGCTGGGGGACAGGGGGCGACGAGCAGTACTTC; D gene: TRBD1; J gene: TRBJ2-7; clone size: .; V gene: TRBV20-1
CDR3 protein: CASRTGLALDTDTQYF; CDR3 DNA: TGTGCCAGCAGGACGGGACTAGCCCTTGACACAGATACGCAGTATTTT; D gene: TRBD2; J gene: TRBJ2-3; clone size: .; V gene: TRBV12-3/TRBV12-4
CDR3 protein: CSAGGTGGSNQPQHF; CDR3 DNA: TGCAGCGCGGGAGGGACAGGGGGAAGTAATCAGCCCCAGCATTTT; D gene: TRBD1; J gene: TRBJ1-5; clone size: .; V gene: TRBV29-1
CDR3 protein: CATSEPGGTSNYGYTF; CDR3 DNA: TGTGCCACCAGTGAGCCGGGGGGGACTTCTAACTATGGCTACACCTTC; D gene: .; J gene: TRBJ1-2; clone size: .; V gene: TRBV10-3
CDR3 protein: CASSYGGGYTF; CDR3 DNA: TGTGCCAGCAGTTATGGGGGAGGCTACACCTTC; D gene: .; J gene: TRBJ1-2; clone size: few; V gene: TRBV12-3/TRBV12-4
CDR3 protein: CASRVSGTSSYNEQFF; CDR3 DNA: TGTGCCAGCAGGGTAAGCGGGACCAGCTCCTACAATGAGCAGTTCTTC; D gene: TRBD2; J gene: TRBJ2-1; clone size: .; V gene: TRBV11-2
CDR3 protein: CSARTAGLIDTQYF; CDR3 DNA: TGCAGTGCTAGAACGGCGGGACTAATAGATACGCAGTATTTT; D gene: TRBD2; J gene: TRBJ2-3; clone size: .; V gene: TRBV20-1
CDR3 protein: CASSGAGDANYGYTF; CDR3 DNA: TGTGCCAGCAGCGGGGCAGGCGACGCTAACTATGGCTACACCTTC; D gene: .; J gene: TRBJ1-2; clone size: .; V gene: TRBV9
CDR3 protein: CASGKGQETQYF; CDR3 DNA: TGTGCCAGCGGTAAAGGGCAAGAGACCCAGTACTTC; D gene: .; J gene: TRBJ2-5; clone size: .; V gene: TRBV7-9
CDR3 protein: CASSQSTGETYEQYF; CDR3 DNA: TGTGCCAGCAGCCAGAGTACAGGGGAAACCTACGAGCAGTACTTC; D gene: TRBD1; J gene: TRBJ2-7; clone size: .; V gene: TRBV3-1
CDR3 protein: CSASGTSGGRWFNEQFF; CDR3 DNA: TGCAGTGCTTCCGGGACTAGCGGGGGAAGGTGGTTCAATGAGCAGTTCTTC; D gene: TRBD2; J gene: TRBJ2-1; clone size: few; V gene: TRBV20-1
CDR3 protein: CASSTGRSKRDGQFF; CDR3 DNA: TGTGCCAGCAGTACCGGACGTAGCAAGCGGGACGGACAGTTCTTC; D gene: TRBD2; J gene: TRBJ2-1; clone size: few; V gene: TRBV6-6
CDR3 protein: CASSWTGPFYNEQFF; CDR3 DNA: TGTGCCAGCAGCTGGACAGGGCCATTCTACAATGAGCAGTTCTTC; D gene: TRBD1; J gene: TRBJ2-1; clone size: .; V gene: TRBV7-2
CDR3 protein: CASSLSGRGRPYNEQFF; CDR3 DNA: TGTGCCAGCAGCTTAAGTGGGCGTGGGCGGCCCTACAATGAGCAGTTCTTC; D gene: .; J gene: TRBJ2-1; clone size: few; V gene: TRBV7-2
CDR3 protein: CASSQDPSRSYNEQFF; CDR3 DNA: TGCGCCAGCAGCCAAGATCCCTCCCGCTCCTACAATGAGCAGTTCTTC; D gene: .; J gene: TRBJ2-1; clone size: .; V gene: TRBV4-3
CDR3 protein: CASSYSGGAGTGERFF; CDR3 DNA: TGTGCCAGCAGCTACAGCGGGGGGGCCGGAACCGGGGAGCGGTTTTTT; D gene: TRBD2; J gene: TRBJ2-2; clone size: .; V gene: TRBV7-9
CDR3 protein: CASSQDRDRGLASYEQYF; CDR3 DNA: TGCGCCAGCAGCCAAGACCGGGACAGGGGTTTAGCTTCCTACGAGCAGTACTTC; D gene: TRBD1; J gene: TRBJ2-7; clone size: .; V gene: TRBV4-1
CDR3 protein: CSASTSGAANEQFF; CDR3 DNA: TGCAGTGCTAGTACTAGCGGGGCAGCGAATGAGCAGTTCTTC; D gene: TRBD2; J gene: TRBJ2-1; clone size: few; V gene: TRBV20-1
CDR3 protein: CASSAFGSGGELFF; CDR3 DNA: TGTGCCAGCAGTGCTTTCGGAAGTGGCGGGGAGCTGTTTTTT; D gene: .; J gene: TRBJ2-2; clone size: .; V gene: TRBV6-1
CDR3 protein: CASSKDLAGDAEQFF; CDR3 DNA: TGTGCCAGCAGCAAAGATCTAGCGGGAGATGCTGAGCAGTTCTTC; D gene: .; J gene: TRBJ2-1; clone size: few; V gene: TRBV21-1
CDR3 protein: CATSFAGAHTDTQYF; CDR3 DNA: TGTGCCACCAGTTTCGCGGGGGCTCACACAGATACGCAGTATTTT; D gene: .; J gene: TRBJ2-3; clone size: .; V gene: TRBV24-1
CDR3 protein: CASRGWGKDPEAFF; CDR3 DNA: TGCGCCAGCAGAGGGTGGGGGAAGGATCCTGAAGCTTTCTTT; D gene: .; J gene: TRBJ1-1; clone size: .; V gene: TRBV4-1
CDR3 protein: CSAREGDRLDGYTF; CDR3 DNA: TGCAGTGCTAGGGAGGGGGACAGATTGGATGGCTACACCTTC; D gene: TRBD1; J gene: TRBJ1-2; clone size: few; V gene: TRBV20-1
CDR3 protein: CASSPGPGSHEQYF; CDR3 DNA: TGTGCCAGCAGCCCGGGACCGGGATCCCACGAGCAGTACTTC; D gene: .; J gene: TRBJ2-7; clone size: .; V gene: TRBV6-5
CDR3 protein: CASSPRDRAVGANVLTF; CDR3 DNA: TGTGCCAGCAGTCCCCGGGACAGGGCGGTTGGGGCCAACGTCCTGACTTTC; D gene: TRBD1; J gene: TRBJ2-6; clone size: .; V gene: TRBV2
CDR3 protein: CASSYDGGKDEQFF; CDR3 DNA: TGTGCCAGCAGTTACGATGGGGGCAAGGATGAGCAGTTCTTC; D gene: .; J gene: TRBJ2-1; clone size: few; V gene: TRBV6-6
CDR3 protein: CASSLAVVEDGYTF; CDR3 DNA: TGCGCCAGCAGCTTGGCTGTGGTGGAGGATGGCTACACCTTC; D gene: .; J gene: TRBJ1-2; clone size: .; V gene: TRBV5-1
CDR3 protein: CASSESAGFYTEAFF; CDR3 DNA: TGTGCCAGCAGTGAATCCGCAGGGTTTTACACTGAAGCTTTCTTT; D gene: .; J gene: TRBJ1-1; clone size: few; V gene: TRBV25-1
CDR3 protein: CASRRPNSYEQYF; CDR3 DNA: TGTGCCAGCAGGAGACCCAACTCCTACGAGCAGTACTTC; D gene: .; J gene: TRBJ2-7; clone size: .; V gene: TRBV12-3/TRBV12-4
CDR3 protein: CATSRDRDSPLHF; CDR3 DNA: TGTGCCACCAGCAGGGACAGGGATTCACCCCTCCACTTT; D gene: TRBD1; J gene: TRBJ1-6; clone size: .; V gene: TRBV15
CDR3 protein: CSATPGQGRYADTQYF; CDR3 DNA: TGCAGCGCAACACCGGGACAGGGAAGATATGCAGATACGCAGTATTTT; D gene: TRBD1; J gene: TRBJ2-3; clone size: few; V gene: TRBV29-1
CDR3 protein: CASSPRTSGTDEQFF; CDR3 DNA: TGCGCCAGCAGCCCCCGGACTAGCGGGACCGATGAGCAGTTCTTC; D gene: TRBD2; J gene: TRBJ2-1; clone size: .; V gene: TRBV5-1
CDR3 protein: CASSQDPGGTVYNEQFF; CDR3 DNA: TGCGCCAGCAGCCAAGATCCTGGGGGGACAGTTTACAATGAGCAGTTCTTC; D gene: .; J gene: TRBJ2-1; clone size: .; V gene: TRBV4-3
CDR3 protein: CASSYGGPGTVEAFF; CDR3 DNA: TGTGCCAGCAGTTACGGGGGTCCCGGGACAGTAGAAGCTTTCTTT; D gene: TRBD1; J gene: TRBJ1-1; clone size: .; V gene: TRBV6-5
CDR3 protein: CASSASGSVDYEQYF; CDR3 DNA: TGTGCCAGCAGTGCCAGCGGGAGCGTTGACTACGAGCAGTACTTC; D gene: TRBD2; J gene: TRBJ2-7; clone size: .; V gene: TRBV6-1
CDR3 protein: CASSYGGADTQYF; CDR3 DNA: TGTGCCAGCAGTTACGGGGGCGCGGATACGCAGTATTTT; D gene: .; J gene: TRBJ2-3; clone size: .; V gene: TRBV6-6
CDR3 protein: CSARGLTENYGYTF; CDR3 DNA: TGCAGTGCTAGGGGGCTGACAGAAAACTATGGCTACACCTTC; D gene: .; J gene: TRBJ1-2; clone size: few; V gene: TRBV20-1
CDR3 protein: CSANAGGDTDTQYF; CDR3 DNA: TGCAGTGCTAACGCGGGGGGGGACACAGATACGCAGTATTTT; D gene: TRBD2; J gene: TRBJ2-3; clone size: .; V gene: TRBV20-1
CDR3 protein: CATSDLQSQEKQFF; CDR3 DNA: TGTGCCACCAGTGATTTGCAATCTCAGGAGAAGCAGTTCTTC; D gene: .; J gene: TRBJ2-1; clone size: .; V gene: TRBV24-1
CDR3 protein: CATSTGDNEQFF; CDR3 DNA: TGTGCCACCAGCACGGGGGACAATGAGCAGTTCTTC; D gene: .; J gene: TRBJ2-1; clone size: .; V gene: TRBV15
CDR3 protein: CASSQDQPSGRLYEQYF; CDR3 DNA: TGTGCCAGCAGCCAAGATCAGCCTAGCGGGAGACTATACGAGCAGTACTTC; D gene: TRBD2; J gene: TRBJ2-7; clone size: few; V gene: TRBV3-1
CDR3 protein: CASSFGTSGRYEQFF; CDR3 DNA: TGTGCCAGCAGCTTCGGGACTAGCGGGAGATATGAGCAGTTCTTC; D gene: TRBD2; J gene: TRBJ2-1; clone size: .; V gene: TRBV7-2
CDR3 protein: CASSLELAGPSYNEQFF; CDR3 DNA: TGTGCCAGCAGTTTAGAACTAGCGGGACCCTCCTACAATGAGCAGTTCTTC; D gene: TRBD2; J gene: TRBJ2-1; clone size: .; V gene: TRBV12-3/TRBV12-4
CDR3 protein: CASSDLGVLDEQYF; CDR3 DNA: TGTGCCAGCAGCGACCTGGGGGTACTAGACGAGCAGTACTTC; D gene: .; J gene: TRBJ2-7; clone size: .; V gene: TRBV6-5
CDR3 protein: CASSVEGQGLPGANVLTF; CDR3 DNA: TGTGCCAGCAGCGTAGAGGGACAGGGGTTGCCTGGGGCCAACGTCCTGACTTTC; D gene: TRBD1; J gene: TRBJ2-6; clone size: once; V gene: TRBV9